This T cell receptor (beta chain) is drawn from a study of blood T cell repertoires in COVID-19. At the level of the study: Spain, Italy and the United States supplied samples that represented acute and convalescent COVID-19. From T cells, B-cell-depleted T cells, or PBMCs came the material, which was cDNA or gDNA.

Authors' processing steps: Amplifying reference gene primers gave estimates of nucleated cell counts. Only in-frame clones appear in the TCRdb table, and some are missing; sequencing was by immunoSEQ multiplex PCR. From that table come the V and J calls and clone size; the DNA was used to work out D and trimming. This table has hundreds of thousands of clones, nearly 90% appearing once. The J segment lost 2 bases and the V segment lost 5 bases, leaving 5 bases of the junction unmatched. The length of the CDR3 is 14 residues. Germline loops: CDR1 SGHAT, CDR2 FQNNGV. The source is a man aged 18 to 35 with active or convalescent COVID-19. The chain recombines TRBV11-2 with TRBJ2-7; 8 bases align to TRBD1. Sequenced sample: peripheral blood. CDR3 region: CASSTHRGAYEQYF. Written as DNA, the CDR3 is TGTGCCAGCAGCACTCACAGGGGGGCCTACGAGCAGTACTTC.